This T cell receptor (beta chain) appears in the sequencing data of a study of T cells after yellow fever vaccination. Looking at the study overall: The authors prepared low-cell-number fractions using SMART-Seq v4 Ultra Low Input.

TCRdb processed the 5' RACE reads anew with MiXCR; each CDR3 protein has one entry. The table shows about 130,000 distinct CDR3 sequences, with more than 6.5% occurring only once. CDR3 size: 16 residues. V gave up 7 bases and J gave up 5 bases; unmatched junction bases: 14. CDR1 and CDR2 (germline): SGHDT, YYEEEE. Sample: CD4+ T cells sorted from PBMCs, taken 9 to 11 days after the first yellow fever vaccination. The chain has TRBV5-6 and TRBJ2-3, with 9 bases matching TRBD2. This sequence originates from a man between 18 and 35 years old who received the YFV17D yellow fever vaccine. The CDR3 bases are TGTGCCAGCGCCCGAGTCGCGGGGGGGCCTGGAGATACGCAGTATTTT. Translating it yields CASARVAGGPGDTQYF. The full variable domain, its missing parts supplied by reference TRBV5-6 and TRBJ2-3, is DAGVTQSPTHLIKTRGQQVTLRCSPKSGHDTVSWYQQALGQGPQFIFQYYEEEERQRGNFPDRFSGHQFPNYSSELNVNALLLGDSALYLCASARVAGGPGDTQYFGPGTRLTVL.